The clone carrying this TCR beta chain was counted many times. Its cognate antigen is unknown. This CDR3 spans 16 amino acids. The J segment lost 5 bases and the V segment lost 2 bases, leaving 12 bases of the junction unmatched. CDR1 SGHVS and CDR2 FQNEAQ come from the germline V gene. This sample was taken from a study of glioma-infiltrating T cells. Findings and limits, study-wide: Very few CDR3 sequences were shared between tissue and blood.

The iRepertoire nested amplicon-rescue multiplex PCR amplified TCR alpha and beta CDR3s from RNA. Input was about 100-450 ng of tissue mRNA or PBMC total RNA. TCRdb re-called the multiplex PCR reads through MiXCR, storing one row per CDR3 protein. The table lists 100,000 to 150,000 distinct CDR3 sequences, 23% of them singletons, with 12% to 15% in the top ten. This receptor was taken from a human donor with low-grade glioma or glioblastoma, undergoing nonglioma brain surgery, or in good health (not recorded which). The specimen was glioma tissue, nonneoplastic brain tissue, or PBMCs (not recorded which). The rearrangement links TRBV7-8 to TRBJ2-7, with 7 bases identical to TRBD1. This CDR3 reads CASSLRDREISNEQYF. CDR3 DNA sequence: TGTGCCAGCAGCTTAAGAGACAGGGAAATTAGTAACGAGCAGTACTTC. Based on the CDR3 plus reference TRBV7-8 and TRBJ2-7, the full variable domain is GAGVSQSPRYKVAKRGQDVALRCDPISGHVSLFWYQQALGQGPEFLTYFQNEAQLDKSGLPSDRFFAERPEGSVSTLKIQRTQQEDSAVYLCASSLRDREISNEQYFGPGTRLTVT.